This T cell receptor (beta chain) was observed in a study of siplizumab effects on memory and regulatory T cells. Germline V gene data show CDR1 as MDHEN and CDR2 as SYDVKM. This CDR3 has 15 residues. Unmatched junction bases numbered 5, after V lost 2 bases and J lost 4 bases. Measured with immunoSEQ multiplex PCR; TCRdb has only the in-frame clones, and not every one. The table has 50,000 to 55,000 clones, 95% to 98% seen once; the top ten hold 0.64%. Sequencing was carried out using naive CD4+ T cells sorted from blood. This rearrangement joins TRBV28 to TRBJ2-1; 7 bases fit TRBD1. The sequence was collected from a human donor in good health. CDR3 amino acids: CASSLGQGVYNEQFF. As DNA, the CDR3 is TGTGCCAGCAGTTTAGGGCAGGGGGTATACAATGAGCAGTTCTTC.